Listed below are T cell receptor beta chains from one sample, sequenced in a study of T-cell reconstitution after alpha-beta-depleted transplantation in children. TCRdb independently ran MiXCR on the PCR reads; one entry per CDR3 protein. The table records 500,000 to 750,000 distinct CDR3 sequences, under 15% of them present only once. The input for sequencing was PBMCs, mostly from graft donor cells, taken 360 days after TCRalphabeta/CD19-depleted stem cell transplant. These receptors were collected from a male patient younger than 18 who had a stem cell transplant for acute myeloid leukemia, so the T cells may come from the graft donor. Each CDR3 is given with its conserved first and last residue. The D gene is left open where the match is weak. Size is omitted from some rows. Given values are once, few, many or a class for expanded clones.

v_gene: TRBV12-3/TRBV12-4; j_gene: TRBJ2-1; abundance: -; d_gene: -; CDR3aa: CASSLAPRAYNEQFF; CDR3nt: TGTGCCAGCAGTTTAGCGCCGAGGGCGTACAATGAGCAGTTCTTC
v_gene: TRBV20-1; j_gene: TRBJ2-1; abundance: many; d_gene: TRBD2; CDR3aa: CSATSGRALEQFF; CDR3nt: TGCAGTGCTACTAGCGGGAGGGCCCTTGAGCAGTTCTTC
v_gene: TRBV5-8; j_gene: TRBJ2-2; abundance: -; d_gene: -; CDR3aa: CASSLGRRLGELFF; CDR3nt: TGTGCCAGCAGCTTGGGACGCCGGCTCGGGGAGCTGTTTTTT
v_gene: TRBV12-3/TRBV12-4; j_gene: TRBJ2-5; abundance: many; d_gene: -; CDR3aa: CASSSGTRGETQYF; CDR3nt: TGTGCCAGCAGTTCCGGGACACGAGGGGAGACCCAGTACTTC
v_gene: TRBV12-5; j_gene: TRBJ2-1; abundance: -; d_gene: TRBD1; CDR3aa: CASGPPDRAYNEQFF; CDR3nt: TGTGCTAGTGGTCCTCCGGACAGGGCCTACAATGAGCAGTTCTTC
v_gene: TRBV27; j_gene: TRBJ1-1; abundance: few; d_gene: -; CDR3aa: CARRRDSEAFF; CDR3nt: TGTGCCCGACGCCGGGACTCTGAAGCTTTCTTT
v_gene: TRBV7-2; j_gene: TRBJ1-2; abundance: -; d_gene: -; CDR3aa: CASSFRPYYGYTF; CDR3nt: TGTGCCAGCAGCTTCAGGCCTTATTATGGCTACACCTTC
v_gene: TRBV25-1; j_gene: TRBJ2-3; abundance: -; d_gene: -; CDR3aa: CASSEEPAGAPDTQYF; CDR3nt: TGTGCCAGCAGTGAAGAGCCGGCAGGGGCCCCGGATACGCAGTATTTT
v_gene: TRBV28; j_gene: TRBJ2-1; abundance: -; d_gene: -; CDR3aa: CATRTQGPDEQFF; CDR3nt: TGTGCCACCCGAACTCAGGGGCCGGATGAGCAGTTCTTC
v_gene: TRBV11-3; j_gene: TRBJ2-2; abundance: once; d_gene: TRBD2; CDR3aa: CASSLALAGAATGELFF; CDR3nt: TGTGCCAGCAGCTTGGCCCTAGCGGGAGCGGCCACCGGGGAGCTGTTTTTT
v_gene: TRBV28; j_gene: TRBJ1-1; abundance: few; d_gene: -; CDR3aa: CASITLTQGYTEAFF; CDR3nt: TGTGCCAGCATCACCCTTACCCAGGGGTACACTGAAGCTTTCTTT
v_gene: TRBV20-1; j_gene: TRBJ2-1; abundance: -; d_gene: TRBD1; CDR3aa: CSARAGGLTEISYNEQFF; CDR3nt: TGCAGTGCTAGAGCAGGGGGCCTTACTGAAATCTCCTACAATGAGCAGTTCTTC
v_gene: TRBV29-1; j_gene: TRBJ2-7; abundance: -; d_gene: -; CDR3aa: CSVGGLIGASYEQYF; CDR3nt: TGCAGCGTTGGGGGACTGATCGGCGCGTCCTACGAGCAGTACTTC
v_gene: TRBV7-8; j_gene: TRBJ2-1; abundance: once; d_gene: -; CDR3aa: CASSKAGTFSYNEQFF; CDR3nt: TGTGCCAGCAGCAAAGCCGGGACTTTCTCCTACAATGAGCAGTTCTTC
v_gene: TRBV12-3/TRBV12-4; j_gene: TRBJ2-1; abundance: -; d_gene: TRBD2; CDR3aa: CASSAHASGTYNEQFF; CDR3nt: TGTGCCAGCAGTGCCCACGCTAGCGGCACCTACAATGAGCAGTTCTTC
v_gene: TRBV9; j_gene: TRBJ2-3; abundance: few; d_gene: -; CDR3aa: CASSVAGSGSTDTQYF; CDR3nt: TGTGCCAGCAGCGTAGCAGGGAGTGGGAGCACAGATACGCAGTATTTT
v_gene: TRBV7-3; j_gene: TRBJ2-2; abundance: few; d_gene: -; CDR3aa: CASSLKGGNGELFF; CDR3nt: TGTGCCAGCAGCTTAAAGGGAGGAAACGGGGAGCTGTTTTTT
v_gene: TRBV28; j_gene: TRBJ2-1; abundance: -; d_gene: TRBD2; CDR3aa: CAILPPGLAGVDNEQFF; CDR3nt: TGTGCCATCCTACCCCCGGGACTAGCGGGAGTCGACAATGAGCAGTTCTTC
v_gene: TRBV7-9; j_gene: TRBJ2-7; abundance: many; d_gene: -; CDR3aa: CASSLVKGQATYEQYF; CDR3nt: TGTGCCAGCAGCTTAGTTAAGGGACAAGCTACCTACGAGCAGTACTTC
v_gene: TRBV14; j_gene: TRBJ2-1; abundance: -; d_gene: TRBD2; CDR3aa: CASSRSTSFNEQFF; CDR3nt: TGTGCCAGCAGCCGGTCGACTAGCTTCAATGAGCAGTTCTTC
v_gene: TRBV28; j_gene: TRBJ1-4; abundance: many; d_gene: TRBD1; CDR3aa: CASDDRETNEKLFF; CDR3nt: TGTGCCAGCGACGACAGGGAAACTAATGAAAAACTGTTTTTT
v_gene: TRBV7-8; j_gene: TRBJ2-1; abundance: many; d_gene: -; CDR3aa: CASSLLRGNEQFF; CDR3nt: TGTGCCAGCAGCTTACTGCGCGGCAATGAGCAGTTCTTC
v_gene: TRBV6-4; j_gene: TRBJ2-1; abundance: few; d_gene: TRBD2; CDR3aa: CASSDWGGPSSSYNEQFF; CDR3nt: TGTGCCAGCAGTGACTGGGGAGGGCCCTCTAGCTCCTACAATGAGCAGTTCTTC
v_gene: TRBV28; j_gene: TRBJ2-1; abundance: -; d_gene: TRBD2; CDR3aa: CASNYWTSGRHEQFF; CDR3nt: TGTGCCAGCAACTACTGGACTAGCGGGAGACATGAGCAGTTCTTC
v_gene: TRBV20-1; j_gene: TRBJ2-7; abundance: once; d_gene: -; CDR3aa: CSPFTGYPYEQYF; CDR3nt: TGCAGCCCATTTACAGGGTACCCCTACGAGCAGTACTTC
v_gene: TRBV6-5; j_gene: TRBJ2-7; abundance: -; d_gene: -; CDR3aa: CASSYSRALGDLYEQYF; CDR3nt: TGTGCCAGCAGTTACTCGAGGGCGCTGGGTGACCTCTACGAGCAGTACTTC
v_gene: TRBV27; j_gene: TRBJ1-5; abundance: -; d_gene: TRBD1; CDR3aa: CASTAGQAPNQPQHF; CDR3nt: TGTGCCAGCACTGCGGGACAGGCCCCGAATCAGCCCCAGCATTTT
v_gene: TRBV3-1; j_gene: TRBJ2-7; abundance: many; d_gene: TRBD2; CDR3aa: CASSLMSTSGSYEQYF; CDR3nt: TGTGCCAGCAGCCTCATGAGCACTAGCGGGAGCTACGAGCAGTACTTC
v_gene: TRBV3-1; j_gene: TRBJ2-5; abundance: -; d_gene: TRBD1; CDR3aa: CASSQDAGGWETQYF; CDR3nt: TGTGCCAGCAGCCAAGATGCAGGGGGCTGGGAGACCCAGTACTTC
v_gene: TRBV29-1; j_gene: TRBJ2-6; abundance: -; d_gene: -; CDR3aa: CRGVKCGAGANVLTF; CDR3nt: TGCAGAGGAGTTAAATGCGGGGCTGGGGCCAACGTCCTGACTTTC
v_gene: TRBV7-9; j_gene: TRBJ2-3; abundance: many; d_gene: TRBD1; CDR3aa: CASSLDRTGSDTQYF; CDR3nt: TGTGCCAGCAGCTTAGACCGGACAGGGTCAGATACGCAGTATTTT
v_gene: TRBV28; j_gene: TRBJ2-7; abundance: many; d_gene: TRBD1; CDR3aa: CASSSPTGPEQYF; CDR3nt: TGTGCCAGCAGTTCCCCGACAGGGCCCGAGCAGTACTTC
v_gene: TRBV29-1; j_gene: TRBJ2-6; abundance: many; d_gene: TRBD1; CDR3aa: CSVETTGVHVLTF; CDR3nt: TGCAGCGTTGAAACTACAGGGGTGCACGTCCTGACTTTC
v_gene: TRBV7-6; j_gene: TRBJ2-7; abundance: many; d_gene: TRBD2; CDR3aa: CASSPLEDLAGPSYEQYF; CDR3nt: TGTGCCAGCAGCCCTTTAGAGGACCTAGCGGGACCATCCTACGAGCAGTACTTC
v_gene: TRBV29-1; j_gene: TRBJ2-7; abundance: few; d_gene: -; CDR3aa: CSAGQDYSYEQYF; CDR3nt: TGCAGCGCCGGACAGGACTACTCCTACGAGCAGTACTTC
v_gene: TRBV11-2; j_gene: TRBJ2-2; abundance: -; d_gene: TRBD2; CDR3aa: CASSSGLAGGPRTGELFF; CDR3nt: TGTGCCAGCAGCTCCGGACTAGCGGGAGGGCCGCGGACCGGGGAGCTGTTTTTT
v_gene: TRBV12-3/TRBV12-4; j_gene: TRBJ1-2; abundance: few; d_gene: -; CDR3aa: CASSLIRQEGYTF; CDR3nt: TGTGCCAGCAGTCTAATACGCCAAGAGGGCTACACCTTC
v_gene: TRBV7-9; j_gene: TRBJ2-7; abundance: few; d_gene: -; CDR3aa: CASSLGQTGLLIHEQYF; CDR3nt: TGTGCCAGCAGCTTAGGGCAGACAGGACTTTTAATTCACGAGCAGTACTTC
v_gene: TRBV20-1; j_gene: TRBJ2-7; abundance: -; d_gene: TRBD2; CDR3aa: CSASHQRENEQYF; CDR3nt: TGCAGTGCCAGTCACCAGCGGGAGAACGAGCAGTACTTC
v_gene: TRBV11-2; j_gene: TRBJ2-2; abundance: many; d_gene: TRBD2; CDR3aa: CASSHLAGSSTGELFF; CDR3nt: TGTGCCAGCAGCCATTTAGCGGGTTCTAGCACCGGGGAGCTGTTTTTT
v_gene: TRBV20-1; j_gene: TRBJ1-1; abundance: -; d_gene: -; CDR3aa: CSVGPATWRFGGSTEAFF; CDR3nt: TGCAGTGTTGGGCCCGCTACGTGGAGGTTTGGGGGATCCACTGAAGCTTTCTTT